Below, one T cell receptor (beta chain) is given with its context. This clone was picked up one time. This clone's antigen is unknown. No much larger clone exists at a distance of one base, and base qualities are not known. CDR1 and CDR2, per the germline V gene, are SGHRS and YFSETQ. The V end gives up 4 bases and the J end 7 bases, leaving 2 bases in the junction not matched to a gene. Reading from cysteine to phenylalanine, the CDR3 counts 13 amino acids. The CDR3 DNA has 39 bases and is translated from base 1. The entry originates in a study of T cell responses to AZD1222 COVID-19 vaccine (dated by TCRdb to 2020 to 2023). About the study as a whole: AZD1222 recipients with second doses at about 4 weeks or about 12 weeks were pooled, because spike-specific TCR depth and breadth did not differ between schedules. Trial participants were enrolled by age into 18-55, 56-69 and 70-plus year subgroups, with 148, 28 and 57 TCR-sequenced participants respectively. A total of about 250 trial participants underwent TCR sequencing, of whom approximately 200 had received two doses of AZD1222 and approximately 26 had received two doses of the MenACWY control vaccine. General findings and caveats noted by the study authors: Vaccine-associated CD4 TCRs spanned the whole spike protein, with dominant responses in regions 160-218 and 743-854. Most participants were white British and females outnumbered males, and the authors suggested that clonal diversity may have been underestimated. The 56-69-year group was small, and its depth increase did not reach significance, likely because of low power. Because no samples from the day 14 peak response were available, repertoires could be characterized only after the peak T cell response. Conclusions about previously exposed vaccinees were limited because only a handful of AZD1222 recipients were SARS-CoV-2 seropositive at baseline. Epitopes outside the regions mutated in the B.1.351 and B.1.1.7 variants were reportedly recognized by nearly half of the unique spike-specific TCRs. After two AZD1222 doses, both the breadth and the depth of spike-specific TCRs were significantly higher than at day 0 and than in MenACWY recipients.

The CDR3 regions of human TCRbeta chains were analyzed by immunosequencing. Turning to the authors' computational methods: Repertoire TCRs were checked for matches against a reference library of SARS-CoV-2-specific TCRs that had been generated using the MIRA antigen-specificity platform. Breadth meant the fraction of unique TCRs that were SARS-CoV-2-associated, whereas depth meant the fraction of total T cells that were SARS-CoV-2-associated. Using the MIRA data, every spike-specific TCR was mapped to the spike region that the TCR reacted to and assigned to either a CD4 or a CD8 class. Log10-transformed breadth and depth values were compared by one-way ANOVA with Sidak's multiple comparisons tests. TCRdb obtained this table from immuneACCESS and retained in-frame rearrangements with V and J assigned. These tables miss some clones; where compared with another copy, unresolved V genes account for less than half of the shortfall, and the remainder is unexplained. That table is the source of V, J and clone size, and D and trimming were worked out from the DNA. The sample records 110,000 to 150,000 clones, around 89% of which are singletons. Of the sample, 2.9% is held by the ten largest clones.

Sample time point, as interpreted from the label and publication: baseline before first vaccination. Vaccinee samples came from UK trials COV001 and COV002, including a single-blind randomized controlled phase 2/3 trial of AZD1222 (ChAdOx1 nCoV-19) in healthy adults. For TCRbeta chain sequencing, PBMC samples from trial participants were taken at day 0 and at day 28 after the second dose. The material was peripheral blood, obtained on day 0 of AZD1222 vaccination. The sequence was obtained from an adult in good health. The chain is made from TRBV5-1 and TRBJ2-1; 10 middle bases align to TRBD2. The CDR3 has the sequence CASSQTSGNEQFF. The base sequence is TGCGCCAGCAGCCAGACTAGCGGGAATGAGCAGTTCTTC.